This T cell receptor beta chain is drawn from a study of cytomegalovirus exposure and HLA in healthy donors (dated by TCRdb to 2016 to 2017). In the study overall: An earlier analysis of approximately 590 of the donors reported approximately 300 Gb of sequence data and approximately 110 million unique TCR beta sequences from about 180 million T cells. An early release covering roughly 640 HLA-typed donors comprised roughly 300 gigabases of sequencing data and approximately 80 million unique TCR sequences. Of the roughly 410 genotyped donors, approximately 80% were placed in the genetic ancestry cluster associated with self-reported Caucasian donors. The aim of the study was to test whether cataloging public T cell receptors could identify signatures of past pathogen exposure. The T cell repertoires of 670 or so subjects were profiled by immunosequencing and related to cytomegalovirus serostatus. In addition to the first cohort of around 670 subjects, a separate validation cohort of over 90 different subjects was used. To predict cytomegalovirus infection status, the study combined high-throughput TCR immunosequencing, statistical association of individual TCRs with disease status, and machine learning. A later analysis re-examined previously published TCR beta repertoires from about 670 donors and added high-resolution HLA genotyping to investigate patterns of TCR occurrence. The later analysis used no new phenotypic data to find candidate immune exposures, relying instead on TCR beta sequences and their occurrence across donors. An earlier analysis of 500 to 650 of the donors applied high-throughput TCR beta sequencing to assess whether each TCR beta V gene segment acted as functional or pseudogenic. Donor age, sex, ethnicity and CMV serostatus were compiled alongside the repertoire data. A later genetic analysis took genome-wide SNP genotypes for about 55% of the 666 donors and used that subset as a discovery cohort. Every repertoire in the discovery cohort had been generated on one and the same sequencing platform. Both class I and class II loci were covered by HLA typing, at four-digit resolution. The number of typed donors differed by locus: about 629-630 for A, B, C, DRB1 and DQB1; some 500 for DQA1; roughly 600 for DPA1; and about 450 for DPB1. Roughly five DR-DQ haplotypes were treated as single units for association and clustering because of strong linkage in the cohort. On average, about 200,000 unique TCR beta nucleotide sequences were sequenced per donor among about 400 genotyped donors of the cohort, with 15% to 20% of those sequences being non-productive. Broad study findings and their caveats: Linkage disequilibrium might explain the correlated functional status among segregating V segments, but an unknown experimental factor could not be excluded. Roughly uniform sequencing depth across donors was assumed in presence/absence analyses, although this assumption may not hold. A further reported finding was that TCR beta sequences accurately predicted the HLA-A and HLA-B alleles for most subjects in the first cohort. Because counts were too low, seventeen rarely observed V segments, including chromosome 9 orphons, were left out of the earlier analysis of over 550 of the donors. According to a later genetic analysis, donors in an Asian-associated ancestry cluster had fewer N-insertions in productive TCRs than the roughly 670-donor mean. In an earlier analysis of fewer than 700 of the donors, most TCR beta V segments appeared in productive rearrangements about 87% or about 30% of the time, broadly matching IMGT annotations. At a false discovery rate of 0.05, a later analysis linked 15,000 to 20,000 TCR beta sequences to specific HLA alleles. A later analysis reported that several top co-occurrence clusters appeared linked to parvovirus B19, influenza, CMV and Epstein-Barr virus. A later analysis found that most CMV-associated TCR beta chains appeared HLA-restricted, with HLA associations seemingly driven largely by CMV exposure. Three of the identified cytomegalovirus-associated TCR beta chains were confirmed in vitro to be specific for cytomegalovirus antigens. Some IMGT-functional V segments, including TRBV6-2 and TRBV6-3, could not be told apart with the 87-base-pair reads, so those segments were excluded. V-gene and J-gene trimming of TCR beta chains was associated with a missense DCLRE1C variant in a later genetic analysis, and the association was replicated in an independent cohort. According to the authors, the approach could potentially be generalized to other disease states and immunological phenotypes. In a later analysis, HLA-associated TCR beta chains showed more clonal expansion and lower generation probabilities than non-associated chains that were equally common. The cohort was sequenced for TCR beta chains only, and without alpha or paired-chain data the features that could be detected were limited. A total of fewer than 200 TCR beta chains were listed by the study as associated with cytomegalovirus. A later analysis found that TCR association rates varied across HLA loci, with DRB1 alleles showing the most associated TCRs and HLA-C alleles the fewest. The classifier was reported to diagnose cytomegalovirus status with high specificity and sensitivity in both the original cohort and the validation cohort. The only immune exposure information available for the cohort was CMV serostatus. While some public TCRs were present in many individuals, most TCR sequences turned up only very rarely across donors. A cluster of highly shared sequence variants was judged likely to represent a technical artifact of the sequencing pipeline. Strong co-occurrence of HLA alleles, especially DR and DQ, made assigning TCR associations to individual alleles difficult. HLA typing was unavailable for some donors at each locus, so association tests used only the typed subset.

Library preparation used the immunoSEQ multiplex PCR assay. For the multiplex PCR, a mixture combining 60 forward primers for TCR Vbeta segments and 13 reverse primers for TCR Jbeta segments was used. A multiplex PCR assay on genomic DNA amplified the CDR3 region of rearranged TCR beta genes. The Illumina HiSeq System was used to sequence the amplified TCR beta libraries as 87-base-pair reads. Concerning the study's data processing: A later analysis tallied 75 million to 95 million unique TCR beta chains across the 640 or so repertoires, and 10 million to 11 million of those chains were shared by two or more donors. Raw reads were error-corrected and collapsed into unique sequences with a nearest-neighbor algorithm that merged closely related sequences to remove PCR and sequencing errors. To assign V, D and J gene segments, CDR3 sequences were aligned to IMGT reference sequences. For a sequence to be retained, at least a six-nucleotide match to both a V gene segment and a J gene segment was required. Rearrangements were called productive when the CDR3 lacked stop codons and stayed in frame with V and J; all others were non-productive. CDR3 was defined by IMGT convention, running from the second conserved V-encoded cysteine to the conserved J-encoded phenylalanine. The earlier analysis of about 500 of the donors excluded sequences that lacked an unambiguous match to a single V gene segment. An earlier analysis of a few hundred of the donors called V segments functional above 56.7% productive rearrangements and segregating when the between-donor standard deviation exceeded 5%. A statistical classification framework was built for diagnosing cytomegalovirus status from the catalog of TCR beta chain sequences. V and J gene assignment, in a later analysis, came from comparing TCR nucleotide sequences with IMGT/GENE-DB human TR gene sequences. The TCRdist pipeline was used in a later analysis to assign CDR3 sequences and most-parsimonious VDJ recombination scenarios. In a later analysis, every TCR beta chain was defined by the combination of its CDR3 amino acid sequence and its V-gene family, and reads without a unique V-gene family were dropped. A later analysis removed 550 to 700 highly shared, low-generation-probability nucleotide sequences to deal with suspected cross-contamination and a sequencing artifact. In a later analysis, a clonal expansion index was calculated for each public chain from normalized within-repertoire ranks of inferred template counts. In a later analysis, generation probabilities were computed using a VDJ recombination model fitted to out-of-frame rearrangements, and the results were checked against IGoR. In a later analysis, TCR-TCR, TCR-HLA and TCR-CMV co-occurrence was scored with hypergeometric tests, and a repertoire-size bias correction was applied to TCR pairs. False discovery rates were estimated in a later analysis by permuting HLA or CMV assignments 20 times. In a later analysis, co-occurring TCRs were grouped using DBSCAN, and TCRdist sequence similarity was added for clustering within HLA-allele-positive subsets. For co-occurrence clustering, repertoires with fewer than 30,000 or more than 120,000 public chains were excluded, along with roughly 5 repertoires with anomalous nucleotide sharing. TCRdb retrieved this table from immuneACCESS and kept in-frame rearrangements only. Not all clones are present; in checked studies, unresolved V genes account for under half, and no reason is known for the remainder. Clone size and V and J calls were adopted from that table, with D and trimming inferred from the DNA. The sample yields more than 95,000 clones; 60% to 80% were counted once. Of the sample, 5.8% is held by the ten largest clones.

Including cysteine and phenylalanine, the CDR3 has 15 amino acids. Here the CDR3 DNA is all that survives: 45 bases in frame from base 1. As encoded in the germline V gene, CDR1 is SGHRS while CDR2 is YFSETQ. Compared with germline, V lacks 4 bases and J lacks 3 bases; bases without a gene match: 6. Concerning this clone itself: Its recognized antigen is unknown. No much larger clone is present one base from it, and per-base qualities are unavailable.

The cohort was made up of 666 healthy bone marrow donors. All cohort members were sampled while nominally healthy, although unrecorded immune exposures were likely present. The donor tested CMV seropositive, placing the donor among the 289 seropositive members of the cohort. A peripheral blood sample was provided by each donor, and peripheral blood mononuclear cells were used for TCR beta sequencing. Genomic DNA was extracted from the blood cell samples with the Qiagen DNeasy Blood Extraction Kit. The sequenced sample was PBMCs. The sequence was obtained from a man aged 55 to 70 in good health and CMV-seropositive. The rearrangement joined TRBV5-1 to TRBJ1-4, and TRBD1 aligns with 7 junction nucleotides. This receptor has the CDR3 CASSAGGTANEKLFF. The bases read TGCGCCAGCAGCGCGGGAGGGACAGCTAATGAAAAACTGTTTTTT.